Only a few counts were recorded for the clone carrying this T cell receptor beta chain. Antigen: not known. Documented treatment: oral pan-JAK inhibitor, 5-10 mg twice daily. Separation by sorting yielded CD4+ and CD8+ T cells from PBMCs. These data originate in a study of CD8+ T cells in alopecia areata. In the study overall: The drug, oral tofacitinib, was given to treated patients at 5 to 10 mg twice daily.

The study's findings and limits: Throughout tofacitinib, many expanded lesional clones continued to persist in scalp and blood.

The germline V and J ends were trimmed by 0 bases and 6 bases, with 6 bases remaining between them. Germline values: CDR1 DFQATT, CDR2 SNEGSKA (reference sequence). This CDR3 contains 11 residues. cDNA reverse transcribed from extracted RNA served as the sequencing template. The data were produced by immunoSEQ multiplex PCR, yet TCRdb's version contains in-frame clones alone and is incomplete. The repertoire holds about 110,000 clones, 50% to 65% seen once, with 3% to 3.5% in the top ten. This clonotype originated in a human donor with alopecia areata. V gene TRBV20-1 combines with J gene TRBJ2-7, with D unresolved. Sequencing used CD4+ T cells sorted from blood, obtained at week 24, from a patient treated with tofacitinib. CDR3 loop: CSARDHPEQYF. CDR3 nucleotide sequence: TGCAGTGCTAGAGATCACCCCGAGCAGTACTTC.